This TCR beta chain was recovered during a study of cytomegalovirus exposure and HLA in healthy donors. General observations from the study: Indistinguishable V segments, including TRBV6-2 and TRBV6-3, were excluded. Cytomegalovirus association was assigned to 150 to 200 TCR beta chains. Serostatus for CMV was the only available immune exposure information.

Turning to this clone: The antigen remains undetermined.

This CDR3 is 15 amino acids long. V shed 4 bases and J 7 bases; nucleotides not matched to a gene: 12. The germline V gene encodes CDR1 SGDLS and CDR2 YYNGEE. It was with 60 Vbeta and 13 Jbeta primers that the PCR ran. Assay used: immunoSEQ multiplex PCR; TCRdb lists only in-frame clones, some missing. This table holds about 80,000 clones, 67% found once. The clonotype was recovered from a woman aged 45-59 years in good health and CMV-seropositive. This chain joins TRBV9 and TRBJ2-5; 8 bases agree with TRBD1. Sequenced input: PBMCs. The CDR3 reads CASSPRTGSFVTQYF. DNA of the CDR3: TGTGCCAGCAGCCCTCGGACAGGGTCTTTTGTGACCCAGTACTTC.